Included here is one T cell receptor beta chain sequence, with context. Its matching antigen is unknown. This entry comes from a study of T cells after yellow fever vaccination. Findings of the study overall: Clones that expanded after primary vaccination mostly reappeared after the booster (around 96% CD4, 70% to 90% CD8).

TCR cDNA, made by 5'RACE template switching, carried an added universal primer site and UMIs. Each CDR3 protein gets one entry after TCRdb re-called the 5' RACE reads with MiXCR. The table has a few hundred thousand distinct CDR3 sequences, roughly 9.4% seen once. This CDR3 spans 17 amino acids. Germline V gene sequence: CDR1 SEHNR, CDR2 FQNEAQ (reference sequence). V lost 4 bases, J lost 0 bases, and 5 bases stayed unmatched. The TCR comes from a man aged 18 to 35 who received the YFV17D yellow fever vaccine. The V gene is TRBV7-9, the J gene TRBJ2-1; TRBD2 matches at 11 bases. Here the sequenced sample was PBMCs, taken on the day of the first yellow fever vaccination. CDR3 in amino acids: CASSSTSGESSYNEQFF. CDR3 sequence (DNA): TGTGCCAGCAGCTCGACTAGCGGGGAAAGCTCCTACAATGAGCAGTTCTTC.